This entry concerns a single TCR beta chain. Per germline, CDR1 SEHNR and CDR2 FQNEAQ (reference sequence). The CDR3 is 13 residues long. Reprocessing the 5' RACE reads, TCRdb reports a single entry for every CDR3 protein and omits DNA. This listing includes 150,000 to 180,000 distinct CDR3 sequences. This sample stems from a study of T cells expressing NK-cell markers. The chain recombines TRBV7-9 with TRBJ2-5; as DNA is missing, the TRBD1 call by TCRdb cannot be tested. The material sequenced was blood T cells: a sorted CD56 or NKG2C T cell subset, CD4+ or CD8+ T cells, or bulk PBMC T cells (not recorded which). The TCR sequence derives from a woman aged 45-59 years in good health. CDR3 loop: CASSTRAQETQYF.